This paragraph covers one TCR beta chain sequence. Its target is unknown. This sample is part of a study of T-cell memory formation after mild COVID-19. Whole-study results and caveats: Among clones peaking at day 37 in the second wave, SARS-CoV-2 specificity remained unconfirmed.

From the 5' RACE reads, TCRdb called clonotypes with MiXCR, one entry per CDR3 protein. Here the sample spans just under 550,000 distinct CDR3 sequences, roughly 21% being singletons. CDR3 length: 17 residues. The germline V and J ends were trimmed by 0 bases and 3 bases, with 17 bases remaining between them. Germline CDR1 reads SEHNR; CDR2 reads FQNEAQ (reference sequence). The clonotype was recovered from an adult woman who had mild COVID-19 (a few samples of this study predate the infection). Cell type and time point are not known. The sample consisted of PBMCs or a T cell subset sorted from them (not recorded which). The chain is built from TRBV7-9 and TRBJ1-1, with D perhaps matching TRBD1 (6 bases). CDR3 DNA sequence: TGTGCCAGCAGCTTAGCGGGACGTCAGGGGATTTACACTGAAGCTTTCTTT. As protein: CASSLAGRQGIYTEAFF. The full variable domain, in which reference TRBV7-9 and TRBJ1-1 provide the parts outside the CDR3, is DTGVSQNPRHKITKRGQNVTFRCDPISEHNRLYWYRQTLGQGPEFLTYFQNEAQLEKSRLLSDRFSAERPKGSFSTLEIQRTEQGDSAMYLCASSLAGRQGIYTEAFFGQGTRLTVV.